This entry lists 20 T cell receptor beta chains sequenced from one sample in a study of blood T cells in healthy people across ages. Together with a sample-barcoded 5' primer, a J-beta primer mix was included in a second PCR lasting roughly 6 to 12 cycles. A single record per CDR3 protein comes from TCRdb applying MiXCR to the 5' RACE reads. The sample shows 700,000 to 1,000,000 distinct CDR3 sequences, 40% to 50% of them seen only once. Sequenced input: blood. The receptors were gathered from a man aged 55 to 70 in good health.

The V call is TRBV7-9, the J call TRBJ2-5; D call uncertain. The CDR3 spans 11 residues. The ends were cut back, 7 bases at V and 5 bases at J, with 8 bases in the middle. CDR1 and CDR2 from the germline V gene are SEHNR and FQNEAQ (reference sequence). The CDR3 region is CASTPEETQYF. CDR3 DNA sequence: TGTGCCAGCACCCCGGAGGAGACCCAGTACTTC. Combining the CDR3 with reference TRBV7-9 and TRBJ2-5 gives the whole variable domain DTGVSQNPRHKITKRGQNVTFRCDPISEHNRLYWYRQTLGQGPEFLTYFQNEAQLEKSRLLSDRFSAERPKGSFSTLEIQRTEQGDSAMYLCASTPEETQYFGPGTRLLVL.

This clonotype appeared a single time. The chain combines TRBV29-1 with TRBJ2-1, with D tentatively TRBD1 (6 bases). This CDR3 region has 14 residues. The V gene's germline CDR1 is SQVTM and CDR2 ANQGSEA. With 5 bases removed from V and 6 bases from J, the gap between germline ends came to 17 bases. The CDR3: CSVPQGLLCNEQFF. The CDR3 nucleotides are TGCAGCGTTCCCCAGGGGCTATTATGCAATGAGCAGTTCTTC.

This clonotype occurred a few times. V gene TRBV18 combines with J gene TRBJ2-1; D perhaps matches TRBD1 (6 bases). Germline V lookup: CDR1 KGHSH, CDR2 LQKENI. This CDR3 has 16 amino acids. The V and J ends lost 3 bases and 6 bases respectively, with 18 bases between them. The CDR3 DNA follows: TGTGCCAGCTCACCTACACAGGGATTGTCGCCCAATGAGCAGTTCTTC. This gives the protein CASSPTQGLSPNEQFF.

This clonotype appeared many times. V gene TRBV29-1 combines with J gene TRBJ2-1; no definite D call. Trimming cost V 3 bases and J 4 bases, with 7 bases left between them. CDR3 length equals 12 residues. The germline V gene has CDR1 SQVTM and CDR2 ANQGSEA. The CDR3 DNA sequence: TGCAGCGTTGAGTTGGAGTACAATGAGCAGTTCTTC. Amino acids: CSVELEYNEQFF.

The chain is built from TRBV7-2 and TRBJ2-5; 15 bases are a match to TRBD2. The germline CDR1 and CDR2 sequences are SGHTA and FQGNSA. The CDR3 is 16 amino acids. V shed 5 bases, J shed 7 bases, and the junction held 8 bases outside the gene matches. The CDR3 nucleotides are TGTGCCAGCAGCACAGGACTAGCGGGGGGGCATGGGACCCAGTACTTC. As protein: CASSTGLAGGHGTQYF.

This clonotype turned up a few times. The chain's CDR3 is CASSQGYNQPQHF. The CDR3 DNA is TGTGCCAGCTCACAGGGTTACAATCAGCCCCAGCATTTT. This chain joins TRBV18 and TRBJ1-5, with unresolved D. Germline-derived CDR1 and CDR2 are KGHSH and LQKENI. This CDR3 contains 13 residues. Trimming removed 4 bases from V and 3 bases from J, with 7 bases in between.

About this clonotype: A much larger clone differs by one base, so this may be a read error. The chain uses TRBV4-1 and TRBJ2-4, with TRBD2 matching 7 bases. Looked up from germline, CDR1 is MGHRA and CDR2 is YSYEKL. The CDR3 has 14 amino acids. The CDR3 nucleotides read TGCGTCAGCAGCCAAGATTTGGGAGGGAGAGAGCAGTACTTC. Translating it yields CVSSQDLGGREQYF.

The chain uses TRBV27 and TRBJ1-6; TRBD1 matches 11 bases. In germline, CDR1 is MNHEY, CDR2 SMNVEV (reference sequence). The V and J ends lost 3 bases and 7 bases, in that order; junction bases with no gene match: 8. This CDR3 contains 17 residues. DNA for the CDR3: TGTGCCAGCAGTTTCCTCACGGACAGGGGGCTAAATTCACCCCTCCACTTT. It is translated as CASSFLTDRGLNSPLHF.

This clonotype was observed many times. CDR3 residues: CASSLANPGNNQPQHF. The CDR3 DNA is TGTGCCAGCAGCTTAGCAAACCCAGGGAACAATCAGCCCCAGCATTTT. V gene TRBV7-2 combines with J gene TRBJ1-5; D is possibly TRBD1 (5 bases). The CDR3 is made up of 16 amino acids. Looked up from germline, CDR1 is SGHTA and CDR2 is FQGNSA. V was trimmed by 0 bases and J by 3 bases, leaving 12 bases between them.

This clonotype was seen a few times. This sequence joins TRBV9 and TRBJ1-2, with a weak D call TRBD1 (5 bases). Per germline, CDR1 SGDLS and CDR2 YYNGEE. This CDR3 is built from 15 residues. V shed 0 bases and J shed 4 bases, with 13 bases lying between them. Written as DNA, the CDR3 is TGTGCCAGCAGCGTAGATCAGGGCCGCGCCTATGGCTACACCTTC. Protein sequence: CASSVDQGRAYGYTF.

This CDR3 is CASSLGQGLRNTEAFF. CDR3 DNA: TGCGCCAGCAGCCTAGGACAGGGACTGAGGAACACTGAAGCTTTCTTT. V is TRBV4-1 and J is TRBJ1-1; 8 nucleotides agree with TRBD1. The germline CDR1 and CDR2 sequences are MGHRA and YSYEKL. The CDR3 runs 16 residues. J gave up 1 base and V 4 bases, and 8 bases lay outside the gene matches.

The gene calls are TRBV7-2 and TRBJ1-5; D not certain. Germline-derived CDR1 and CDR2 are SGHTA and FQGNSA. The CDR3 has 15 residues. Trimming removed 1 base at V and 6 bases at J, with 13 bases between. The CDR3 sequence: CASSLDPLASQPQHF. CDR3 nucleotides: TGTGCCAGCAGCTTAGATCCCCTGGCCAGTCAGCCCCAGCATTTT.

This chain joins TRBV5-1 and TRBJ2-4; D is unclear. The J call is doubtful: the DNA matches TRBJ2-7 better. The CDR3 spans 13 residues. The V gene's germline CDR1 is SGHRS and CDR2 YFSETQ. The CDR3 DNA reads TGCGCCAGCAGCCTCAAGTCCGATTACGAGCAGTACTTC. Translation gives CASSLKSDYEQYF.

This clonotype showed up just a few times. The chain carries TRBV7-2 and TRBJ2-3, with D perhaps assigned TRBD1 or TRBD2 (6 bases each). The CDR3 spans 15 residues. Trimming took 1 base from V and 4 from J, leaving 12 bases between them. Germline V CDR1 and CDR2: SGHTA, FQGNSA. Written as DNA, the CDR3 is TGTGCCAGCAGCTTAGAAGCGGAGGGGGCAGATACGCAGTATTTT. It is translated as CASSLEAEGADTQYF.

The J gene is TRBJ1-1, the V gene TRBV12-3 or TRBV12-4, with a possible D match to TRBD1 (5 bases). The V and J ends lost 1 base and 3 bases respectively, with 21 bases between them. The CDR3 totals 18 residues. CDR3 region: CASSLGGSAALGDTEAFF. The CDR3, as DNA: TGTGCCAGCAGTTTAGGGGGGTCGGCGGCCCTTGGGGACACTGAAGCTTTCTTT.

The chain recombines TRBV7-9 with TRBJ2-5, with D perhaps TRBD1 or TRBD2 (5 bases each). The germline V and J ends were trimmed by 4 bases and 3 bases, with 18 bases remaining between them. The CDR3 runs 16 residues. The germline V gene encodes CDR1 SEHNR and CDR2 FQNEAQ (reference sequence). CDR3 loop: CASSSTGGGWEETQYF. CDR3 sequence (DNA): TGTGCCAGCAGCTCGACTGGTGGGGGATGGGAAGAGACCCAGTACTTC.

This chain joins TRBV7-2 and TRBJ2-1, with a tentative D call TRBD1 (5 bases). The V gene lost 6 bases and the J gene lost 8 bases, with 14 bases spanning the gap. Looked up from germline, CDR1 is SGHTA and CDR2 is FQGNSA. The CDR3 loop spans 13 amino acids. The CDR3 DNA reads TGTGCCAGCAGAACCAAAGGGGCACATGAGCAGTTCTTC. It translates to CASRTKGAHEQFF.

This clonotype was detected only once. The genes are TRBV3-1 and TRBJ2-2, with D possibly being TRBD2 (7 bases). With 0 bases removed from V and 7 bases from J, the gap between germline ends came to 18 bases. Germline V gene lookup returns CDR1 LGHDT and CDR2 YNNKEL (reference sequence). This CDR3 spans 17 amino acids. The CDR3 DNA follows: TGTGCCAGCAGCCAAGATGGTTACGGGGGGCGTGACGGGGAGCTGTTTTTT. Protein: CASSQDGYGGRDGELFF.

The chain couples TRBV20-1 to TRBJ1-2, with D possibly TRBD1 on 6 matching bases. CDR3 size: 14 residues. Between the trimmed V and J ends, which lost 6 bases and 7 bases, there was a span of 21 bases. Germline CDR1 DFQATT, CDR2 SNEGSKA (reference sequence). The CDR3 region has the DNA TGCAGTGCCAAGCCGGTGGGGGGGCTTATTGGCTACACCTTC. Protein sequence: CSAKPVGGLIGYTF.

Notes on this clonotype: An end of the junction does not agree with germline; a read error may underlie this. The V call is TRBV18, the J call TRBJ2-7; D possibly matches TRBD1 or TRBD2 (5 bases each). Looked up from germline, CDR1 is KGHSH and CDR2 is LQKENI. This CDR3 is built from 14 residues. In nucleotides, the CDR3 is TGTACCAGCTCACACATCTGGGACGTAAAAGAGCAGTACTTC. Encoded protein: CTSSHIWDVKEQYF.